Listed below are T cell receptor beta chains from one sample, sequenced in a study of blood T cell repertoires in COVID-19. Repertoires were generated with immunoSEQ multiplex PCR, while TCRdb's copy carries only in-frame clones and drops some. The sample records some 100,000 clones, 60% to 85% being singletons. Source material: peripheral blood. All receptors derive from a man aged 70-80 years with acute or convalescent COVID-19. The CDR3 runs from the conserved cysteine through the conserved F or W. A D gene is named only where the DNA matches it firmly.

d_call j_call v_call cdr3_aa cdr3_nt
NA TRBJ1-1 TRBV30 CAWSWDTGNTEAFF TGTGCCTGGAGTTGGGACACGGGGAACACTGAAGCTTTCTTT
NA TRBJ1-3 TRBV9 CASSYLPNSSGNTIYF TGTGCCAGCAGCTACCTCCCTAACAGCTCTGGAAACACCATATATTTT
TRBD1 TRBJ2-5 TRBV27 CASSSWGQGPTKETQYF TGTGCCAGCAGTTCTTGGGGACAGGGGCCTACGAAAGAGACCCAGTACTTC
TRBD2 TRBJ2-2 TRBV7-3 CASGLAGGPFTGELFF TGTGCCAGCGGACTAGCGGGAGGGCCATTCACCGGGGAGCTGTTTTTT
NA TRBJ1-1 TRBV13 CASSLGGQRGTAFF TGTGCCAGCAGCTTAGGTGGACAGAGGGGCACAGCTTTCTTT
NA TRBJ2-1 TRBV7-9 CASSLLANYNEQFF TGTGCCAGCAGCTTACTAGCGAATTACAATGAGCAGTTCTTC
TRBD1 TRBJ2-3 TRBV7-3 CASSPAGGLSTDTQYF TGTGCCAGCAGCCCCGCAGGGGGCCTGAGCACAGATACGCAGTATTTT
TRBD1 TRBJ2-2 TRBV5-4 CASSPRDRANTGELFF TGTGCCAGCAGCCCACGGGACAGGGCGAACACCGGGGAGCTGTTTTTT
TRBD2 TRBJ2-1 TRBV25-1 CASSESSGGTGNEQFF TGTGCCAGCAGTGAATCTAGCGGGGGGACAGGCAATGAGCAGTTCTTC
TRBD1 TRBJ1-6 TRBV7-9 CASSLSGRGLTSGNSPLHF TGTGCCAGCAGCTTATCGGGCAGGGGGCTCACCTCGGGAAATTCACCCCTCCACTTT
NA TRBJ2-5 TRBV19 CASSETGTPRETQYF TGTGCCAGTAGCGAAACAGGGACCCCCAGAGAGACCCAGTACTTC
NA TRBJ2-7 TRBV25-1 CASSAELASYEQYF TGTGCCAGCAGTGCGGAACTAGCCTCCTACGAGCAGTACTTC
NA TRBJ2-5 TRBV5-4 CASRGGGSEETQYF TGTGCCAGCAGGGGCGGGGGCTCGGAAGAGACCCAGTACTTC
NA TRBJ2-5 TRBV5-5 CASSLQEAGAQETQYF TGTGCCAGCAGCCTCCAAGAGGCAGGGGCCCAAGAGACCCAGTACTTC
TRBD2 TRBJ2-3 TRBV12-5 CASGLSVLAGVEDTQYF TGTGCTAGTGGCCTCTCCGTACTAGCGGGAGTTGAAGATACGCAGTATTTT
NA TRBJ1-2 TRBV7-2 CASSRGVGPYGYTF TGTGCCAGCAGCCGGGGTGTGGGCCCCTATGGCTACACCTTC
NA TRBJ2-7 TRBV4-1 CASSQEQGYEQYF TGCGCCAGCAGCCAAGAACAGGGCTACGAGCAGTACTTC
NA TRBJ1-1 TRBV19 CASNSYTNTEAFF TGTGCCAGTAACAGCTACACGAACACTGAAGCTTTCTTT
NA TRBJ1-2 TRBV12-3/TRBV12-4 CASTKRGGYTF TGTGCCAGCACCAAACGCGGGGGCTACACCTTC
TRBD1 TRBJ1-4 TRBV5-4 CASSSTGGVATNEKLFF TGTGCCAGCAGCTCGACAGGGGGTGTCGCAACTAATGAAAAACTGTTTTTT